These 21 T cell receptor beta chains came from one sample sequenced in a study of cytomegalovirus exposure and HLA in healthy donors. Sequenced by immunoSEQ multiplex PCR; TCRdb stores in-frame clones only, minus some. The table lists about 98,000 clones, roughly 87% of them singletons. Sample: PBMCs. Every receptor here comes from a man between 18 and 35 years old in good health and CMV-seropositive.

The sample holds a few counts of this clone. V usage is TRBV7-3 and J usage is TRBJ2-7; weak D call: TRBD1 (6 bases). Trimming took 5 bases from V and 0 from J, leaving 8 bases between them. Germline-derived CDR1 and CDR2 are SGHTA and FQGTGA. The CDR3 runs 13 residues. The CDR3 DNA reads as TGTGCCAGCAGCCAGGGGAGCTCCTACGAGCAGTACTTC. Translation gives CASSQGSSYEQYF.

The V call is TRBV6-5, the J call TRBJ1-4; 8 bases agree with TRBD1. Germline loops: CDR1 MNHEY, CDR2 SVGAGI. The CDR3 totals 15 residues. V was pared by 0 bases and J by 8 bases, with 5 bases of the junction left unmatched. The CDR3 region is CASSYSPGQAEKLFF. The CDR3 region has the DNA TGTGCCAGCAGTTACTCTCCGGGACAGGCCGAAAAACTGTTTTTT.

This rearrangement joins TRBV9 to TRBJ2-1; D is unresolved. The CDR3 is 15 residues long. Germline CDR1 and CDR2: SGDLS and YYNGEE. The V and J ends lost 3 bases and 0 bases respectively, with 10 bases between them. As DNA, the CDR3 is TGTGCCAGCAGCGCGAGCCCCAACTCCTACAATGAGCAGTTCTTC. It translates to CASSASPNSYNEQFF.

CDR3 DNA sequence: TGCGCCAGCAGCCAAGGTAGCGGGAGGACCTCCTACAATGAGCAGTTCTTC. This codes for CASSQGSGRTSYNEQFF. This rearrangement joins TRBV4-1 to TRBJ2-1; 10 positions agree with TRBD2. The CDR3 is 17 residues long. V shed 1 base and J 0 bases; nucleotides not matched to a gene: 3. CDR1 is MGHRA and CDR2 is YSYEKL in the germline V gene.

The rearrangement links TRBV7-3 to TRBJ2-1; maybe TRBD2 (6 bases). This CDR3 has 16 amino acids. Germline loops: CDR1 SGHTA, CDR2 FQGTGA. Trimming stripped 4 bases from V and 4 bases from J, with 17 bases between. The CDR3 nucleotides read TGTGCCAGCAGCTCAGATGGGGGTAGCGGATACAATGAGCAGTTCTTC. It encodes CASSSDGGSGYNEQFF.

The V call is TRBV7-8, the J call TRBJ1-2, with 8 bases identical to TRBD1. This CDR3 is built from 13 residues. The ends lost 5 bases at V and 5 bases at J; junction bases unmatched: 4. The V gene's germline CDR1 is SGHVS and CDR2 FQNEAQ. CDR3 loop: CASSRTGSYGYTF. The CDR3 region has the DNA TGTGCCAGCAGCAGGACAGGGAGTTATGGCTACACCTTC.

The chain uses TRBV6-1 and TRBJ2-7, with 11 positions matching TRBD1. CDR1 and CDR2 from the germline V gene are MNHNS and SASEGT. With 3 bases clipped from V and 4 bases from J, the junction kept 5 bases outside the gene matches. This CDR3 comprises 15 residues. The CDR3, as DNA: TGTGCCAGCAGTGACAGGACAGGGGGCTGGTACGAGCAGTACTTC. It encodes CASSDRTGGWYEQYF.

V is TRBV6-5 and J is TRBJ1-1; the D gene is possibly TRBD1 (6 bases). The CDR3 has 15 amino acids. Germline V gene sequence: CDR1 MNHEY, CDR2 SVGAGI. V lost 0 bases to trimming and J lost 6 bases, with 14 bases between them. CDR3 in DNA: TGTGCCAGCAGTTACTCGTTCCGAACAGGGTCTGAAGCTTTCTTT. It translates to CASSYSFRTGSEAFF.

CDR3 in DNA: TGCAGCGTTCTGGTTGGGGACAGGGGGTACTTC. Encoded protein: CSVLVGDRGYF. The rearrangement joins TRBV29-1 to TRBJ2-7; 10 bases line up with TRBD1. This CDR3 comprises 11 residues. V was pared by 5 bases and J by 12 bases, with 7 bases of the junction left unmatched. Looked up from germline, CDR1 is SQVTM and CDR2 is ANQGSEA.

The chain links TRBV4-3 to TRBJ2-1, with a weak D call TRBD2 (5 bases). The CDR3 spans 15 residues. V was trimmed by 3 bases and J by 6 bases, leaving 15 bases between them. Looked up from germline, CDR1 is LGHNA and CDR2 is YSLEER. The CDR3 region is CASSQSWVGSNEQFF. The DNA for the CDR3 is TGCGCCAGCAGCCAGAGTTGGGTAGGGAGCAATGAGCAGTTCTTC.

The V call is TRBV7-8, the J call TRBJ1-4, with 8 bases lining up with TRBD1. The ends lost 3 bases at V and 8 bases at J; junction bases unmatched: 5. The germline gives CDR1 SGHVS, CDR2 FQNEAQ. The CDR3 consists of 14 residues. CDR3 coding DNA: TGTGCCAGCAGCTTCGGACAGGGTCGGGAAAAACTGTTTTTT. Its translation: CASSFGQGREKLFF. Complete variable domain (other parts from reference TRBV7-8 and TRBJ1-4): GAGVSQSPRYKVAKRGQDVALRCDPISGHVSLFWYQQALGQGPEFLTYFQNEAQLDKSGLPSDRFFAERPEGSVSTLKIQRTQQEDSAVYLCASSFGQGREKLFFGSGTQLSVL.

V is TRBV25-1 and J is TRBJ1-6; D is unclear. Germline V CDR1 and CDR2: MGHDK, SYGVNS. Trimming cost V 1 base and J 5 bases, with 6 bases left between them. There are 14 residues in the CDR3. The CDR3 bases are TGTGCCAGCAGTGAATCCGGTAATAATTCACCCCTCCACTTT. It codes for CASSESGNNSPLHF.

The chain links TRBV10-2 to TRBJ2-7; TRBD1 might be the D (5 bases). Between the trimmed V and J ends, which lost 4 bases and 2 bases, there was a span of 15 bases. The CDR3 has 15 residues. The germline CDR1 and CDR2 sequences are WSHSY and SAAADI. The CDR3 sequence is CASSGNQGEAYEQYF. The DNA of the CDR3 is TGCGCCAGCAGTGGGAATCAGGGTGAAGCCTACGAGCAGTACTTC.

V gene TRBV6-1 combines with J gene TRBJ1-5, with 9 nucleotides matching TRBD1. The CDR3 extends over 16 amino acids. J lost 1 base, V lost 2 bases, and 3 bases had no gene match. CDR1 and CDR2 from the germline V gene are MNHNS and SASEGT. DNA for the CDR3: TGTGCCAGCAGTGAATCACAGGGGGCGAGCAATCAGCCCCAGCATTTT. It yields the protein CASSESQGASNQPQHF.

V usage is TRBV14 and J usage is TRBJ2-2, with TRBD2 identical over 7 bases. Trimming at V came to 0 bases and at J to 6 bases, leaving 4 bases not matched to a gene. This CDR3 has 15 residues. Per the germline V gene, CDR1 is SGHDN and CDR2 is FVKESK. CDR3 coding DNA: TGTGCCAGCAGCCAAGATACTAGCGTCGCCGGGGAGCTGTTTTTT. Its protein is CASSQDTSVAGELFF.

V and J are TRBV19 and TRBJ2-7, with a weak D call TRBD1 (6 bases). This CDR3 spans 14 amino acids. Germline lookup yields CDR1 LNHDA and CDR2 SQIVND (reference sequence). The V end was cut by 10 bases, the J end by 1 base, with 17 bases between. The CDR3 sequence is CATTGWGPSYEQYF. Written as DNA, the CDR3 is TGTGCCACCACCGGCTGGGGGCCATCCTACGAGCAGTACTTC.

The chain has TRBV4-2 and TRBJ2-3; 9 positions match TRBD2. The junction had 7 bases not matched to a gene; V was cut back by 3 bases and J by 0 bases. The germline V gene encodes CDR1 LGHNA and CDR2 YNFKEQ. The CDR3 sequence is 17 residues long. CDR3 coding DNA: TGTGCCAGCAGCCAGGGCGGGGGGGCCCCTAGCACAGATACGCAGTATTTT. It translates to CASSQGGGAPSTDTQYF.

This sequence joins TRBV7-9 and TRBJ2-7; D is unresolved. Per the germline V gene, CDR1 is SEHNR and CDR2 is FQNEAQ (reference sequence). There are 17 residues in the CDR3. V lost 5 bases to trimming and J lost 1 base, with 21 bases between them. The CDR3 nucleotides are TGTGCCAGCAGCCCCCGTGTGAGTAAGCTTATATCCTACGAGCAGTACTTC. Translated: CASSPRVSKLISYEQYF.

The chain uses TRBV9 and TRBJ2-7; a possible D gene is TRBD2 (7 bases). The CDR3 runs 16 residues. Germline V CDR1 and CDR2: SGDLS, YYNGEE. V shed 5 bases and J shed 5 bases, with 23 bases lying between them. The CDR3 loop is CASSRGRGGLLDEQYF. The CDR3 bases are TGTGCCAGCAGTCGGGGGAGGGGGGGCCTGTTGGACGAGCAGTACTTC. Full variable domain (missing parts from reference TRBV9 and TRBJ2-7): DSGVTQTPKHLITATGQRVTLRCSPRSGDLSVYWYQQSLDQGLQFLIQYYNGEERAKGNILERFSAQQFPDLHSELNLSSLELGDSALYFCASSRGRGGLLDEQYFGPGTRLTVT.

The chain combines TRBV19 with TRBJ2-3; maybe TRBD1 (5 bases). The CDR3 loop spans 13 amino acids. The V end was cut by 10 bases, the J end by 2 bases, with 13 bases between. Germline V gives CDR1 LNHDA, CDR2 SQIVND (reference sequence). The CDR3 reads CATHRTNTDTQYF. Written as DNA, the CDR3 is TGTGCCACACACAGGACCAACACAGATACGCAGTATTTT.

A few counts support this clone. The DNA for the CDR3 is TGCGCCAGCAGCTTGGGACAGTCCTACAATGAGCAGTTCTTC. Translated: CASSLGQSYNEQFF. This chain joins TRBV5-1 and TRBJ2-1, with a possible D match to TRBD1 (5 bases). The ends were cut back, 0 bases at V and 1 base at J, with 5 bases in the middle. The CDR3 covers 14 residues. The germline CDR1 and CDR2 sequences are SGHRS and YFSETQ. The variable domain in full, completed from reference TRBV5-1 and TRBJ2-1, reads KAGVTQTPRYLIKTRGQQVTLSCSPISGHRSVSWYQQTPGQGLQFLFEYFSETQRNKGNFPGRFSGRQFSNSRSEMNVSTLELGDSALYLCASSLGQSYNEQFFGPGTRLTVL.